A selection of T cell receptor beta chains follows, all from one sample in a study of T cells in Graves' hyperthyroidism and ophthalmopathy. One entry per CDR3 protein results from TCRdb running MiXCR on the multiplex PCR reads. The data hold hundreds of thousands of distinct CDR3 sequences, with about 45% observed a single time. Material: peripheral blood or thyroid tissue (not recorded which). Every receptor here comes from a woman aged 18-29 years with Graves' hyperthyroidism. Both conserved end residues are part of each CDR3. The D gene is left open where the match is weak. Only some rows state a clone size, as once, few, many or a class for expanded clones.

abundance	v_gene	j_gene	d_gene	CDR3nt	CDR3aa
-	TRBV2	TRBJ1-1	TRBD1	TGTGCCAGCGGAAAGGGGGCGGTTGAAGCTTTCTTT	CASGKGAVEAFF
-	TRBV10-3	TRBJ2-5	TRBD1	TGTGCCATCAGTGATGGACAGGATCATGAGACCCAGTACTTC	CAISDGQDHETQYF
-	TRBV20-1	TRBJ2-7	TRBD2	TGCAGTGTCACCACGACTAGCGGGCCTTACGAGCAGTACTTC	CSVTTTSGPYEQYF
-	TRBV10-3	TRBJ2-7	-	TGTGCCATCAGTGAGGCGTTCCCCTCCTACGAGCAGTACTTC	CAISEAFPSYEQYF
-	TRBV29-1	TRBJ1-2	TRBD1	TGCAGTTACGCGACAGGGTATGGCTACACCTTC	CSYATGYGYTF
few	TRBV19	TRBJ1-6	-	TGTGCCAGTAGTATAAGCACAGACGGCTCCTATAATTCACCCCTCCACTTT	CASSISTDGSYNSPLHF
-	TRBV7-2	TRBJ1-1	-	TGTGCCAGCAGCCAGTACACCTTAGGAGACGCGAACACTGAAGCTTTCTTT	CASSQYTLGDANTEAFF
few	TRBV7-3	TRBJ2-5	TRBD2	TGTGCCAGCAGCCCGGCAGTTGCGGGAGGGCGGGAGACCCAGTACTTC	CASSPAVAGGRETQYF
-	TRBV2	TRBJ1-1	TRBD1	TGTGCCAGCAGTGGGGGACAGGGTGCCGCTTTCTTT	CASSGGQGAAFF
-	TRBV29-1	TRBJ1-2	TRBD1	TGCAGCGTTCGGACAGGGGACGGCTACACCTTC	CSVRTGDGYTF
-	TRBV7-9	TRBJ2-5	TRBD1	TGTGCCAGCAGCCCCCTAGGGACAGGGACGCGTGAGACCCAGTACTTC	CASSPLGTGTRETQYF
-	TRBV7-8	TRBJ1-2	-	TGTGCCAGCAGTTACTTAGGCGGGGCGGATGTCAGCTATGGCTACACCTTC	CASSYLGGADVSYGYTF
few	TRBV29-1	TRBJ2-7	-	TGCAGCGTTGAAATTGGGACACCCTACGAGCAGTACTTC	CSVEIGTPYEQYF
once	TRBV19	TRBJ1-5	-	TGTGCCAGTAGTATAGGGGTGAGGTGGAATCAGCCCCAGCATTTT	CASSIGVRWNQPQHF
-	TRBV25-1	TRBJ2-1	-	TGTGCCAGCAGCTGGGAAGGGGTCAATGAGCAGTTCTTC	CASSWEGVNEQFF
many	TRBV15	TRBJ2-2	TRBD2	TGTGCCACCAGCAGAGTAGCGGGAAGGGACACCGGGGAGCTGTTTTTT	CATSRVAGRDTGELFF
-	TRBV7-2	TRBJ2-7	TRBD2	TGTGCCAGCAGCATAGCGGGAGCCACCTACGAGCAGTACTTC	CASSIAGATYEQYF
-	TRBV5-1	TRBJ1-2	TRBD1	TGCGCCAGCAGCTTCGGGACAGTTAACTATGGCTACACCTTC	CASSFGTVNYGYTF
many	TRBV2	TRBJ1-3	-	TGTGCCAGCAGGATCGGGACACAATCGTCTGGAAACACCATATATTTT	CASRIGTQSSGNTIYF
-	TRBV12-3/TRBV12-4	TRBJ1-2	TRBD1	TGTGCCAGCAGTCGACAGGGGGAGAACTATGGCTACACCTTC	CASSRQGENYGYTF
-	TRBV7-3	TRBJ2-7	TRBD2	TGTGCCAGCTCCGGCCAAGCGGGAGGGCCCAACGAGCAGTACTTC	CASSGQAGGPNEQYF
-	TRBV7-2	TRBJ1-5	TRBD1	TGTGCCAGCAGCCAGGGACAGCCCTTTGGGCCCCAGCATTTT	CASSQGQPFGPQHF
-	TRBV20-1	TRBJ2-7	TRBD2	TGCAGTGCGAACCCTCGAGCGGGATCCTACGAGCAGTACTTC	CSANPRAGSYEQYF
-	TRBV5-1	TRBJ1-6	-	TGCGCCAGCAGCTCAAGGGACACGGTTAATTCACCCCTCCACTTT	CASSSRDTVNSPLHF
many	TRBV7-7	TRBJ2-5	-	TGTGCTAGCAGTCAAGGGCTTGGTTTTCAAGAGACCCAGTACTTC	CASSQGLGFQETQYF
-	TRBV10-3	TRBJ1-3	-	TGTGCCATCCGGGGAAACACCATATATTTT	CAIRGNTIYF
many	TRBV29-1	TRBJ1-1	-	TGCAGCGTGTTTGGGGGATTGGGTATGAACACTGAAGCTTTCTTT	CSVFGGLGMNTEAFF
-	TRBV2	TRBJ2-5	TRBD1	TGTGCCAGCAGTAAGACAGGGTCCCAGTACTTC	CASSKTGSQYF
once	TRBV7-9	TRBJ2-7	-	TGTGCCAGCAGCGCTACAACAGGGAGGGACTACGAGCAGTACTTC	CASSATTGRDYEQYF
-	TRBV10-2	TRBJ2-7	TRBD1	TGTGCCAGCAGTCGACGACAGGGACCGTCCTACGAGCAGTACTTC	CASSRRQGPSYEQYF
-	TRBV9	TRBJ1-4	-	TGTGCCAGCAGCGTAGATCCTGATCCGAATGAAAAACTGTTTTTT	CASSVDPDPNEKLFF
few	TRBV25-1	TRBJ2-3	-	TGTGCCAGCAGGAGGCCGGGCACAGATACGCAGTATTTT	CASRRPGTDTQYF
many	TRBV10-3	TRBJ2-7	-	TGTGCCATCAGGGCGGAGCTGTCCTTCTACGAGCAGTACTTC	CAIRAELSFYEQYF